These T cell receptor beta chains were read from a single sample in a study of PD-L1 blockade in urothelial cancer. The protocol was immunoSEQ multiplex PCR, while the TCRdb copy is restricted to in-frame clones and leaves out a portion. Of under 60,000 clones in the sample, about 88% were seen once. Material: PBMCs, obtained around atezolizumab (anti-PD-L1) treatment. All receptors come from a man between 65 and 80 years old with urothelial cancer. The CDR3 runs from the conserved cysteine through the conserved F or W. Each record gives: J gene, V gene, clone size, D gene, CDR3 length, CDR3 protein, CDR3 DNA. A D gene is named only where the DNA matches it firmly. Rows give clone size only sometimes, using once, few, many, or a class for an expanded clone.

j_call: TRBJ1-4; v_call: TRBV11-2; clone_size: NA; d_call: NA; cdr3_length: 16; cdr3_aa: CASSSLGRGWTEKLFF; cdr3_nt: TGTGCCAGCAGCTCCCTAGGGAGGGGATGGACTGAAAAACTGTTTTTT
j_call: TRBJ2-7; v_call: TRBV6-5; clone_size: once; d_call: TRBD1; cdr3_length: 12; cdr3_aa: CASSSDRGRLYF; cdr3_nt: TGTGCCAGCAGTTCCGACAGGGGGCGTCTGTACTTC
j_call: TRBJ2-3; v_call: TRBV13; clone_size: few; d_call: NA; cdr3_length: 15; cdr3_aa: CASSLVGVNTDTQYF; cdr3_nt: TGTGCCAGCAGCTTAGTGGGAGTGAACACAGATACGCAGTATTTT
j_call: TRBJ2-1; v_call: TRBV11-2; clone_size: few; d_call: TRBD2; cdr3_length: 16; cdr3_aa: CASSPQTSAPYNEQFF; cdr3_nt: TGTGCCAGCAGCCCCCAGACTAGCGCCCCCTACAATGAGCAGTTCTTC
j_call: TRBJ2-3; v_call: TRBV5-4; clone_size: NA; d_call: TRBD2; cdr3_length: 17; cdr3_aa: CASSLVDSGIGKDTQYF; cdr3_nt: TGTGCCAGCAGCTTGGTTGATAGCGGGATTGGAAAAGATACGCAGTATTTT
j_call: TRBJ2-7; v_call: TRBV10-3; clone_size: NA; d_call: TRBD2; cdr3_length: 18; cdr3_aa: CAISLALAGGRGHYEQYF; cdr3_nt: TGTGCCATCAGTTTAGCACTAGCGGGAGGGAGAGGGCACTACGAGCAGTACTTC
j_call: TRBJ2-1; v_call: TRBV4-3; clone_size: NA; d_call: TRBD2; cdr3_length: 16; cdr3_aa: CASSQDSLAGGLEQFF; cdr3_nt: TGCGCCAGCAGCCAAGATAGTCTAGCGGGGGGGCTTGAGCAGTTCTTC
j_call: TRBJ2-2; v_call: TRBV19; clone_size: NA; d_call: TRBD2; cdr3_length: 18; cdr3_aa: CASSIGAGGTFGTGELFF; cdr3_nt: TGTGCCAGTAGTATCGGGGCGGGAGGTACGTTTGGCACCGGGGAGCTGTTTTTT
j_call: TRBJ1-6; v_call: TRBV19; clone_size: NA; d_call: NA; cdr3_length: 15; cdr3_aa: CASSSRGDYNSPLHF; cdr3_nt: TGTGCCAGTAGTTCGAGAGGTGATTATAATTCACCCCTCCACTTT
j_call: TRBJ2-1; v_call: TRBV5-1; clone_size: few; d_call: TRBD2; cdr3_length: 14; cdr3_aa: CASSPLDSGNEQFF; cdr3_nt: TGCGCCAGCAGCCCGCTGGATAGCGGGAATGAGCAGTTCTTC
j_call: TRBJ1-5; v_call: TRBV5-1; clone_size: NA; d_call: NA; cdr3_length: 13; cdr3_aa: CASSLSGDKPQHF; cdr3_nt: TGCGCCAGCAGCTTATCAGGGGATAAGCCCCAGCATTTT
j_call: TRBJ1-2; v_call: TRBV19; clone_size: NA; d_call: NA; cdr3_length: 15; cdr3_aa: CASSTENGANYGYTF; cdr3_nt: TGTGCCAGTAGTACCGAGAACGGAGCTAACTATGGCTACACCTTC
j_call: TRBJ1-2; v_call: TRBV6-5; clone_size: NA; d_call: NA; cdr3_length: 15; cdr3_aa: CASSYSGGSPYGYTF; cdr3_nt: TGTGCCAGCAGTTACTCGGGGGGATCTCCCTATGGCTACACCTTC
j_call: TRBJ2-3; v_call: TRBV2; clone_size: NA; d_call: NA; cdr3_length: 14; cdr3_aa: CASTVQGRTDTQYF; cdr3_nt: TGTGCCAGCACCGTCCAGGGGAGAACAGATACGCAGTATTTT
j_call: TRBJ2-5; v_call: TRBV30; clone_size: NA; d_call: NA; cdr3_length: 15; cdr3_aa: CAWSLETGIGETQYF; cdr3_nt: TGTGCCTGGAGTCTCGAAACAGGGATTGGGGAGACCCAGTACTTC
j_call: TRBJ2-1; v_call: TRBV7-2; clone_size: NA; d_call: TRBD2; cdr3_length: 16; cdr3_aa: CASSRPGTRGVNEQFF; cdr3_nt: TGTGCCAGCAGCCGACCCGGGACTAGGGGCGTTAATGAGCAGTTCTTC
j_call: TRBJ1-2; v_call: TRBV5-4; clone_size: NA; d_call: TRBD1; cdr3_length: 16; cdr3_aa: CASSPPGQGVNYGYTF; cdr3_nt: TGTGCCAGCAGCCCCCCGGGACAGGGCGTAAACTATGGCTACACCTTC
j_call: TRBJ1-3; v_call: TRBV9; clone_size: NA; d_call: TRBD1; cdr3_length: 14; cdr3_aa: CASSVQTGKNTIYF; cdr3_nt: TGTGCCAGCAGCGTACAGACAGGGAAGAACACCATATATTTT
j_call: TRBJ1-2; v_call: TRBV6-6; clone_size: NA; d_call: TRBD1; cdr3_length: 13; cdr3_aa: CASSPGQVYGYTF; cdr3_nt: TGTGCCAGCAGCCCCGGACAGGTTTATGGCTACACCTTC
j_call: TRBJ1-2; v_call: TRBV7-2; clone_size: once; d_call: NA; cdr3_length: 15; cdr3_aa: CASSGRRNTNYGYTF; cdr3_nt: TGTGCCAGCAGCGGCAGGCGAAATACTAACTATGGCTACACCTTC